Each of the 20 T cell receptor delta chains below was sequenced from the same sample in a study of γδ T cells in repeated Plasmodium falciparum infection. TCRdb re-identified clones in the multiplex PCR reads via CATT. Found here are tens of thousands of delta-chain clones, roughly 2% of them singletons; the top ten hold 24%. Bulk repertoires came from Vgamma9/Vdelta2+ or Vdelta2-negative gammadelta T cells flow-sorted from PBMC. The specimen sequenced was gamma-delta T cells from blood. Source of these receptors: a pool of human donors (malaria-infected and uninfected, not separated).

This clone was seen ten or more times. The protein given by TCRdb reflects a much larger clone and differs at residue 13 from this DNA's translation, likely from a read error; the protein shown is the DNA's translation. The V gene reported is TRDV3; the J gene is uncalled; the table's D call, TRDD3, has no DNA check behind it. The CDR3 runs to 15 residues. The V gene's germline CDR1 is TVYSNPD and CDR2 GDNSRS (reference sequence). This chain's CDR3 is CALILSEERYGKPIF. Here the CDR3 DNA reads TGTGCCTTAATACTCTCGGAGGAGAGATATGGTAAACCCATCTTT.

The chain links TRDV1 to TRDJ1; tentatively, D is TRDD3 (5 bases). The J gene is absent in TCRdb and was assigned here via DNA matching to germline. V lost 2 bases to trimming and J lost 4 bases, with 29 bases between them. Looked up from germline, CDR1 is TSWWSYY and CDR2 is QGS. CDR3 length equals 20 residues. The CDR3 DNA follows: TGTGCTCTTGGGGAAGGAGCGACCCCCTCTGGGCCTCCCATGGGCGATAAACTCATCTTT. Translated: CALGEGATPSGPPMGDKLIF.

Many counts were recorded for this clone. TCRdb has a much larger clone's protein, which differs at residue 21 from the translation of this DNA, likely because of a read error; what is shown is the protein translated from the DNA. The genes are TRDV1 and TRDJ1, with a weak D call TRDD3 (8 bases). The CDR3 loop spans 24 amino acids. In germline, CDR1 is TSWWSYY, CDR2 QGS. The CDR3 DNA sequence: TGTGCCCTGGGCAAATTCCTACTTCTCCCCTGGGGGACAAAAATCCCGAGGTACACCGATAGACTCATCTTT. Translated, it gives CALGKFLLLPWGTKIPRYTDRLIF.

On this clone itself: TCRdb lists the protein of a much larger clone for this DNA, which differs at residue 4, so this is likely a read error; the protein given here is translated from the DNA itself. This same CDR3 is encoded by further DNA sequences in the sample. The rearrangement joins TRDV1 to TRDJ2; the match to TRDD3 covers 8 bases. The J gene was not available in TCRdb and was assigned here by matching the DNA to germline segments. From germline, CDR1 is TSWWSYY and CDR2 QGS. This CDR3 is 20 amino acids long. The CDR3 reads CALRETLTSTGGLRTAQLFF. Written as DNA, the CDR3 is TGTGCTCTTAGGGAGACCTTAACCAGTACTGGGGGGTTAAGGACAGCACAACTCTTCTTT.

Of note for this clone: TCRdb attributes to this sequence the protein of a much larger clone, which differs from the DNA translation at residue 16; a read error is likely, and the protein displayed is translated from the DNA. The V and J genes are TRDV1 and TRDJ1; TRDD3 aligns across 13 bases. The J gene is not listed in TCRdb, so it was assigned here from a DNA match to germline. V lost 2 bases, J lost 3 bases, and 18 bases stayed unmatched. This CDR3 region has 21 residues. CDR1 and CDR2 (germline): TSWWSYY, QGS. CDR3 region: CALGEGQLSVLGDTYADKLIF. The CDR3 DNA reads as TGTGCTCTTGGGGAAGGTCAACTATCCGTACTGGGGGATACGTACGCCGATAAACTCATCTTT.

For this clone: A far larger clone is only one base removed, so a read error is likely. The sample has other DNA sequences that encode this CDR3 too. CDR3 DNA sequence: TGTGCCCTTGGGGAACTTACCTTCCTCCGAGGTGGGGGCCCGTACACCGATAAACTCATCTTT. Translation gives CALGELTFLRGGGPYTDKLIF. This chain joins TRDV1 and TRDJ1, with D possibly matching TRDD2 (7 bases). TCRdb gives no J gene; it was assigned here by matching the DNA to germline. The CDR3 is made up of 21 amino acids. Germline CDR1 and CDR2: TSWWSYY and QGS.

With respect to this clone: The protein recorded in TCRdb matches a much larger clone and deviates from this DNA's translation at residue 6, suggesting a read error; the protein here is obtained by translating the DNA. The genes are TRDV1 and TRDJ1; TRDD3 agrees at 13 bases. The germline CDR1 and CDR2 sequences are TSWWSYY and QGS. CDR3 length: 22 residues. V lost 3 bases and J lost 2; bases outside the gene matches: 21. The CDR3 loop is CALGEVSYLYWGIRSPTDKLIF. DNA for the CDR3: TGTGCTCTTGGGGAGGTTTCCTACTTGTACTGGGGGATACGTTCACCGACCGATAAACTCATCTTT.

This clone was detected ten times or more. TCRdb assigns this DNA the protein of a much larger clone, which departs from its translation at residue 18; this likely reflects a read error, and the protein shown comes from translating the DNA. The chain employs TRDV1 and TRDJ1; 10 bases agree with TRDD3. TCRdb leaves out the J gene; it was filled in here by matching the DNA to germline. This CDR3 has 21 amino acids. Per germline, CDR1 TSWWSYY and CDR2 QGS. CDR3 sequence reads: CALGKGILWWGIPKYTDELIF. The CDR3, as DNA: TGTGCTCTTGGGAAGGGGATTCTTTGGTGGGGGATACCAAAGTACACCGATGAACTCATCTTT.

This clone was seen only a few times. The protein TCRdb gives is from a much larger clone and does not agree with this DNA's translation at residue 4, likely a read error; the protein shown here comes from the DNA. The same CDR3 arises from other DNA sequences in this sample as well. This chain joins TRDV2 and TRDJ1; 11 nucleotides align to TRDD3. Assignment of the J gene here rests on matching the DNA to germline, because TCRdb gives none. Germline CDR1 GEAIGNYY, CDR2 EKD. The CDR3 covers 13 residues. The CDR3, as DNA: TGCGCCTGTGGCCTACTGGGGGATAATAAACTCATCTTT. This encodes CACGLLGDNKLIF.

In this sample, this clone turned up a few times. With a far larger clone one base away, a read error is the likely cause. V usage is TRDV1 and J usage is TRDJ1; D ambiguous. Since TCRdb gives no J gene, matching the DNA to germline was used here to assign it. This CDR3 is 17 amino acids long. Per the germline V gene, CDR1 is TSWWSYY and CDR2 is QGS. V was pared by 8 bases and J by 3 bases, with 25 bases between. The CDR3 DNA reads TGTGCTCTTCCCCTTTTCTCGCAGCTGCTCAAGGCCGATAAACTCATCTTT. Protein: CALPLFSQLLKADKLIF.

This clone was observed many times. The chain has TRDV1 and TRDJ1, with a possible D match to TRDD2 (7 bases). TCRdb offers no J gene call, so here the DNA was matched to germline to obtain one. CDR1 is TSWWSYY and CDR2 is QGS in the germline V gene. V lost 3 bases to trimming and J lost 6 bases, with 35 bases between them. The CDR3 runs 21 residues. The CDR3 DNA reads TGTGCTCTTGGGGATCAGCTCCATTTCCTACGCTATGGTACTGGGAACAATAAACTCATCTTT. This translates into CALGDQLHFLRYGTGNNKLIF.

As to this clone: TCRdb has a much larger clone's protein, which differs at residue 11 from the translation of this DNA, likely because of a read error; what is shown is the protein translated from the DNA. DNA of the CDR3: TGTGCCTTTAACCTAGGTACGTACAGTACTAGTCGCGATAAACTCATCTTT. Amino acids: CAFNLGTYSTSRDKLIF. The chain couples TRDV3 to TRDJ1; D not resolved. TCRdb carries no J gene annotation; the J gene was assigned here by matching the DNA with germline. The CDR3 loop spans 17 amino acids. The germline V and J ends were trimmed by 1 base and 4 bases, with 25 bases remaining between them. CDR1 TVYSNPD and CDR2 GDNSRS come from the germline V gene (reference sequence).

With respect to this clone: TCRdb has a much larger clone's protein, which differs at residue 9 from the translation of this DNA, likely because of a read error; what is shown is the protein translated from the DNA. In nucleotides, the CDR3 is TGTGCTTATAGGAGCTTCTACTTCACCTGGGGATACTTGTACACCGATAAACTCATCTTT. The encoded protein is CAYRSFYFTWGYLYTDKLIF. This chain joins TRAV38-2/DV8 and TRDJ1; 8 positions agree with TRDD3. TCRdb supplies no J gene; here it was assigned by aligning the nucleotide sequence to germline. Germline V gives CDR1 TSESDYY, CDR2 QEAYKQQN. V lost 1 base and J lost 0; bases outside the gene matches: 17. This CDR3 has 20 amino acids.

A word on this clone: This likely stems from a read error, as it lies one base from a far larger clone. The sample contains more than one DNA sequence encoding this CDR3. V and J are TRDV2 and TRDJ1; TRDD3 might be the D (5 bases). The J gene, left out of TCRdb, was set here by checking the DNA against germline. The CDR3 totals 15 residues. The germline CDR1 and CDR2 sequences are GEAIGNYY and EKD. V lost 4 bases to trimming and J lost 0 bases, with 14 bases between them. This chain's CDR3 is CACDSLGMNTDKLIF. In nucleotides, the CDR3 is TGTGCCTGTGATTCACTAGGGATGAACACCGATAAACTCATCTTT.

Concerning this clone itself: The protein TCRdb lists belongs to a much larger clone and differs from this DNA's translation at residue 3, which points to a read error; the protein shown is made from the DNA. The chain couples TRDV1 to TRDJ1; TRDD3 matches 9 bases. The germline V gene has CDR1 TSWWSYY and CDR2 QGS. The CDR3 has 27 amino acids. CDR3 sequence: CAPGEPLFLAPKLGDTRRKGGTDKLIF. CDR3 DNA: TGTGCTCCTGGGGAACCCCTCTTCCTAGCCCCCAAGCTAGGGGATACGCGGCGAAAGGGGGGTACCGATAAACTCATCTTT.

This clone was picked up many times. The TCRdb record carries a much larger clone's protein, which differs from this DNA's translation at residue 3; a read error is the likely cause, and the protein listed here is the DNA translation. The chain links TRDV3 to TRDJ1; TRDD3 matches at 13 bases. TCRdb gives no J gene; it was assigned here by matching the DNA to germline. V lost 5 bases to trimming and J lost 1 base; unmatched junction nucleotides: 22. The germline V gene encodes CDR1 TVYSNPD and CDR2 GDNSRS (reference sequence). There are 20 residues in the CDR3. CDR3 protein: CALQRPLLGDTHEGTDKLIF. Written as DNA, the CDR3 is TGTGCCCTTCAGCGCCCGCTACTGGGGGATACGCATGAGGGCACCGATAAACTCATCTTT.

On this clone itself: A much larger clone lies one base from this, so it may be a read error. The limits of the CDR3 on the DNA are not certain, so only TCRdb's listed CDR3 is given. There is no J gene call, but TRDV2 is given as the V gene; the D call in the table, TRDD3, was not verified against the DNA. The CDR3 contains 15 residues when both ends are counted. CDR1 GEAIGNYY and CDR2 EKD come from the germline V gene. The CDR3 is CACDTVGGGSLKLIF.

This clone has just a few counts. TCRdb records a much larger clone's protein for this DNA, with a difference at residue 14 that likely arises from a read error; the protein given is the translation of the DNA. The CDR3 DNA reads as TGTGCTCTTGGGGAACGGTACCTTCCTCTTAACGAAGTTGCGGGGAGGACCGATAAACTCATCTTT. Translation: CALGERYLPLNEVAGRTDKLIF. The chain carries TRDV1 and TRDJ1, with 7 bases fitting TRDD2. Because TCRdb records no J gene, it was assigned here through a match of the DNA to germline. The CDR3 runs 22 residues. V was pared by 1 base and J by 2 bases, with 25 bases of the junction left unmatched. CDR1 and CDR2 (germline): TSWWSYY, QGS.

There are many counts of this clone. This is likely an artifact of a read error, given a far larger clone one base away. Other DNA sequences of this sample code for an identical CDR3. This chain links TRDV1 with TRDJ1; a possible D gene is TRDD3 (6 bases). The J gene, not given by TCRdb, was assigned here from a germline match of the nucleotide sequence. The germline gives CDR1 TSWWSYY, CDR2 QGS. Trimming stripped 5 bases from V and 10 bases from J, with 41 bases between. This CDR3 is built from 21 residues. CDR3 DNA: TGTGCTCTTGGGAGGTTTCTCTTAGGGCTGGGGATGCCCCATCAGCACATCGGACTCATCTTT. This sequence encodes CALGRFLLGLGMPHQHIGLIF.

This clone occurred many times. TCRdb's entry gives the protein of a much larger clone, which mismatches this DNA's translation at residue 3, likely from a read error; the protein reported here is translated from the DNA. J is TRDJ1 and V is TRDV2; D is possibly TRDD3 (6 bases). The J gene, missing from TCRdb, was assigned here through DNA to germline matching. The CDR3 spans 15 residues. Germline CDR1 and CDR2: GEAIGNYY and EKD. CDR3 loop: CARDPLGSGRDKLIF. DNA for the CDR3: TGTGCCCGTGACCCCCTGGGGAGCGGACGCGATAAACTCATCTTT.